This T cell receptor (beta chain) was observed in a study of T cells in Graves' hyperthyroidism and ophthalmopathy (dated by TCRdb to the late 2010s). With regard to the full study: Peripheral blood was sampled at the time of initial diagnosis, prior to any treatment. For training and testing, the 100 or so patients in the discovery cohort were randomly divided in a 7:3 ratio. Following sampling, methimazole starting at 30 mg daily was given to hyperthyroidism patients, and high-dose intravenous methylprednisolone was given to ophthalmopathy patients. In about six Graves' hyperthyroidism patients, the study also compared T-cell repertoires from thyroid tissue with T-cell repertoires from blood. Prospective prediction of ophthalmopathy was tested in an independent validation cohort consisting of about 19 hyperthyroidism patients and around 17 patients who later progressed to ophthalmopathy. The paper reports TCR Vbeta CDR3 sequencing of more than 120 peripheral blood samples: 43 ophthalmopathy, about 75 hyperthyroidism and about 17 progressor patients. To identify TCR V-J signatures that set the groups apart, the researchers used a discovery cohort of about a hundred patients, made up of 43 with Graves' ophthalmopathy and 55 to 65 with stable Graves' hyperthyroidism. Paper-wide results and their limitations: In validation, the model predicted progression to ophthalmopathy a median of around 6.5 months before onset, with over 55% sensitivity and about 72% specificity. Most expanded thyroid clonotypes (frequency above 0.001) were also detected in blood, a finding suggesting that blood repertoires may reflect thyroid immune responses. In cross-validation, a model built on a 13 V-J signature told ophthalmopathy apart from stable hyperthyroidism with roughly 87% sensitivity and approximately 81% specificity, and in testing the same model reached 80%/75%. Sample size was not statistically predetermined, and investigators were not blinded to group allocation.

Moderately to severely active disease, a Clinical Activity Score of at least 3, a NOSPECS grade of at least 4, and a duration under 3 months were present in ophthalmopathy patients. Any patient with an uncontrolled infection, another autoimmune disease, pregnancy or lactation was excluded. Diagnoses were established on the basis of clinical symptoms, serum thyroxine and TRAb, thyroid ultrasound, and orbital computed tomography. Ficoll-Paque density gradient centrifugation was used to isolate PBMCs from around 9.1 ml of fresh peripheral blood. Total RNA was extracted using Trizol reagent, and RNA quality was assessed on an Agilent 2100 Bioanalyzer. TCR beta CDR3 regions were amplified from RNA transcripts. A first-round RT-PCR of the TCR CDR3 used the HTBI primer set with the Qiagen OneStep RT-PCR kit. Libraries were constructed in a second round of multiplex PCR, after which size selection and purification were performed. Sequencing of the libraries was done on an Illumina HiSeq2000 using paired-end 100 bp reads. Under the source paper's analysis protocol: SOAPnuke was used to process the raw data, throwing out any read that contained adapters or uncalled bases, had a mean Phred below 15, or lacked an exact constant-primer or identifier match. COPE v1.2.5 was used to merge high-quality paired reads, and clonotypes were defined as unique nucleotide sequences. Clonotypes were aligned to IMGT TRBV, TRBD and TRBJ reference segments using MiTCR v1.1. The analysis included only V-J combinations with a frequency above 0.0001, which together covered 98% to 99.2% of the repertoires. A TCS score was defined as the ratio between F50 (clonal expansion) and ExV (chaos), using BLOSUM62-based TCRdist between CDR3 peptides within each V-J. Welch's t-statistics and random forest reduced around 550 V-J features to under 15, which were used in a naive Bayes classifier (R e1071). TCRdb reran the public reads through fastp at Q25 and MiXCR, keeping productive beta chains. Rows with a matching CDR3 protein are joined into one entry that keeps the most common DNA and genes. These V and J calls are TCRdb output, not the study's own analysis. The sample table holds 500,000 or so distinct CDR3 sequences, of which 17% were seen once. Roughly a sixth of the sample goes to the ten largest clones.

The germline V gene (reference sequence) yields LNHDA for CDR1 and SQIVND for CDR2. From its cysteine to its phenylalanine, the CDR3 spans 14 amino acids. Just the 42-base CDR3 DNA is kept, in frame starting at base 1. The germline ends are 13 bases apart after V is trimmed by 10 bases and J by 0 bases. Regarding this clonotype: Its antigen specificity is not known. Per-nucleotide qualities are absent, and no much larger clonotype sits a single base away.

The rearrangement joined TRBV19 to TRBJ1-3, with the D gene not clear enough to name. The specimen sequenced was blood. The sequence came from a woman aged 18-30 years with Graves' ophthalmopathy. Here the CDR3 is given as CATSQEVSGNTIYF. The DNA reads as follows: TGTGCCACGTCCCAGGAGGTCTCTGGAAACACCATATATTTT.